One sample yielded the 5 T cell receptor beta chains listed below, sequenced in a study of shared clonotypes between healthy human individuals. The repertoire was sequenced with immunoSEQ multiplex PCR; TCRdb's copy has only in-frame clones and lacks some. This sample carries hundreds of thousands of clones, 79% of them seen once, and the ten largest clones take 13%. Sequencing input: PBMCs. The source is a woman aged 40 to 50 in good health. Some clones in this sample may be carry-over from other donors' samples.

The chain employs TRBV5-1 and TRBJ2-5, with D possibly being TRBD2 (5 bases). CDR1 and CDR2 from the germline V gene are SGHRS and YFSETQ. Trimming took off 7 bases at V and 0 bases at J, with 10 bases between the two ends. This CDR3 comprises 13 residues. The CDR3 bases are TGCGCCAGCCGAGCGGTGTACCAAGAGACCCAGTACTTC. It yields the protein CASRAVYQETQYF.

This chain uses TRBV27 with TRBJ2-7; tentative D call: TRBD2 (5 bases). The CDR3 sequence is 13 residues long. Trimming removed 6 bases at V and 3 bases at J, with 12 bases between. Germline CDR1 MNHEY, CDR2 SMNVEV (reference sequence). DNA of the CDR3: TGTGCCAGCAGAGTTTCGGGAAACTACGAGCAGTACTTC. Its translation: CASRVSGNYEQYF.

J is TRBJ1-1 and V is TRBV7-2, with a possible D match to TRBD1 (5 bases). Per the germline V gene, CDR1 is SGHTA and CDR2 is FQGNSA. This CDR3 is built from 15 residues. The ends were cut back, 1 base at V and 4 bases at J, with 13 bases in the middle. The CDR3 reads CASSLESGRGTEAFF. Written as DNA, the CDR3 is TGTGCCAGCAGCTTAGAATCAGGGCGCGGCACTGAAGCTTTCTTT. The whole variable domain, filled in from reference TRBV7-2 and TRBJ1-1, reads GAGVSQSPSNKVTEKGKDVELRCDPISGHTALYWYRQSLGQGLEFLIYFQGNSAPDKSGLPSDRFSAERTGGSVSTLTIQRTQQEDSAVYLCASSLESGRGTEAFFGQGTRLTVV.

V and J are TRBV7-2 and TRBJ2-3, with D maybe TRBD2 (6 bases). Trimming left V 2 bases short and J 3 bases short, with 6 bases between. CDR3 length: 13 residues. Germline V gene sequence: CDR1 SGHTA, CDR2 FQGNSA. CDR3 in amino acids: CASSLRETDTQYF. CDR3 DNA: TGTGCCAGCAGCTTACGGGAGACAGATACGCAGTATTTT.

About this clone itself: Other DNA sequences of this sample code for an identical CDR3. The CDR3 DNA is TGTGCCAGCAGCTTACGGGAGCAAGAGACCCAGTACTTC. Its protein is CASSLREQETQYF. The chain has TRBV7-2 and TRBJ2-5; a weak D match, TRBD2 (6 bases). CDR1 is SGHTA, CDR2 FQGNSA, per germline. The CDR3 consists of 13 residues. V was cut by 2 bases and J by 2 bases, with 6 bases left in between.